The 20 T cell receptor beta chains reported below all come from one sample, sequenced in a study of T-cell reconstitution after alpha-beta-depleted transplantation in children. Unique molecular identifiers featured in how the TCRbeta library was prepared. TCRdb re-derived calls from the PCR reads in MiXCR, one entry per CDR3 protein. The sample has around 700,000 distinct CDR3 sequences, around 13% seen once. Sequencing was performed on PBMCs, taken before TCRalphabeta/CD19-depleted stem cell transplant. The receptors come from a girl aged 2 to 9 with congenital amegakaryocytic thrombocytopenia, due to receive a stem cell transplant.

This clonotype was recorded many times. The chain is built from TRBV20-1 and TRBJ1-6; D unresolved. The germline gives CDR1 DFQATT, CDR2 SNEGSKA (reference sequence). The CDR3 sequence is 13 residues long. With 3 bases removed from V and 8 bases from J, the gap between germline ends came to 11 bases. This chain's CDR3 is CSASSGRYSPLHF. CDR3 DNA sequence: TGCAGTGCTAGTTCTGGTCGATATTCACCCCTCCACTTT.

This clonotype was observed many times. CDR3 amino acids: CASSLLGTPSETQYF. The CDR3 DNA follows: TGCGCCAGCAGTTTGTTAGGTACCCCCTCGGAGACCCAGTACTTC. The rearrangement uses TRBV5-1 and TRBJ2-5, with D uncertain. With 5 bases removed from V and 5 bases from J, the gap between germline ends came to 19 bases. CDR3 size: 15 residues. CDR1 and CDR2 (germline): SGHRS, YFSETQ.

This clonotype was seen more than once but under ten times. The rearrangement uses TRBV10-3 and TRBJ2-1, with 8 bases matching TRBD2. The junction had 9 bases not matched to a gene; V was cut back by 3 bases and J by 8 bases. The CDR3 sequence is 15 residues long. Germline values: CDR1 ENHRY, CDR2 SYGVKD. CDR3 protein: CAISDKAGERYEQFF. In DNA, the CDR3 is TGTGCCATCAGTGATAAAGCGGGAGAACGGTATGAGCAGTTCTTC.

This clonotype was counted at least ten times. This chain links TRBV12-3 or TRBV12-4 with TRBJ1-5, with D tentatively TRBD1 (6 bases). CDR3 length equals 16 residues. With 3 bases removed from V and 3 bases from J, the gap between germline ends came to 15 bases. The CDR3 here is CASSFGERGSNQPQHF. As DNA, the CDR3 is TGTGCCAGCAGTTTCGGCGAGAGGGGGTCCAATCAGCCCCAGCATTTT.

The rearrangement links TRBV15 to TRBJ2-2; D remains ambiguous. The CDR3 has 12 residues. V lost 5 bases to trimming and J lost 0 bases, with 1 base between them. Germline CDR1 is LNHNV and CDR2 is YYDKDF (reference sequence). This chain's CDR3 is CATSSNTGELFF. The CDR3 nucleotides are TGTGCCACCAGCTCGAACACCGGGGAGCTGTTTTTT.

The genes are TRBV7-2 and TRBJ1-1, with D unclear. Germline lookup yields CDR1 SGHTA and CDR2 FQGNSA. Trimming took off 3 bases at V and 1 base at J, with 6 bases between the two ends. The CDR3 sequence is 13 residues long. The CDR3 region has the DNA TGTGCCAGCAGCTTTACCAAGAACACTGAAGCTTTCTTT. It encodes CASSFTKNTEAFF.

This clonotype was counted only a few times. The chain recombines TRBV15 with TRBJ2-3, with D unresolved. The DNA end is a closer match to TRBJ1-5, so the J assignment may be wrong. The germline V gene has CDR1 LNHNV and CDR2 YYDKDF (reference sequence). The CDR3 spans 14 residues. The CDR3 spells CATSRAADRDTQHF. The CDR3 coding sequence is TGTGCCACCAGCAGAGCGGCAGACCGGGATACGCAGCATTTT.

The CDR3 sequence: CASSLTSGSSTYEQYF. In DNA, the CDR3 is TGTGCCAGCAGCTTAACTAGCGGGAGTTCGACCTACGAGCAGTACTTC. V gene TRBV7-2 combines with J gene TRBJ2-7; 11 nucleotides line up with TRBD2. J was trimmed by 2 bases and V by 2 bases; bases with no gene match: 5. This CDR3 has 16 residues. Germline V gives CDR1 SGHTA, CDR2 FQGNSA.

The rearrangement uses TRBV5-1 and TRBJ2-3, with D possibly called TRBD1 or TRBD2 (7 bases each). Trimming stripped 9 bases from V and 2 bases from J, with 19 bases between. This CDR3 contains 15 residues. CDR1 and CDR2 (germline): SGHRS, YFSETQ. CDR3 DNA: TGCGCCACTGCGCTGGGAGGGGGCTACACAGATACGCAGTATTTT. This encodes CATALGGGYTDTQYF.

Only one count was recorded for this clonotype. The missing conserved phenylalanine or tryptophan at the end of this CDR3 makes a read error likely. The CDR3 DNA sequence: TGCGCCAGCAGCCAAACTCAGGGGGAAGAGACCCAGTACTCC. Protein sequence: CASSQTQGEETQYS. The V and J genes are TRBV4-1 and TRBJ2-5; TRBD1 matches 7 bases. This CDR3 has 14 residues. V trimming: 2 bases; J trimming: 3 bases; junction bases outside the gene matches: 3. From germline, CDR1 is MGHRA and CDR2 YSYEKL.

This clonotype was seen repeatedly, ten times or more. This chain links TRBV20-1 with TRBJ2-3, with D uncertain. The germline V gene has CDR1 DFQATT and CDR2 SNEGSKA (reference sequence). Trimming took off 3 bases at V and 0 bases at J, with 10 bases between the two ends. This CDR3 region has 14 residues. The CDR3 reads CSASPTFSTDTQYF. For the CDR3, the DNA is TGCAGTGCTAGCCCTACCTTTAGCACAGATACGCAGTATTTT.

This chain links TRBV12-3 or TRBV12-4 with TRBJ1-5; 9 bases agree with TRBD1. There are 14 residues in the CDR3. Unmatched junction bases numbered 5, after V lost 5 bases and J lost 6 bases. The CDR3 DNA is TGTGCCAGCAGTATAGGACAGGGGCTTCAGCCCCAGCATTTT. It is translated as CASSIGQGLQPQHF.

The chain carries TRBV27 and TRBJ1-4; possibly TRBD1 for D (6 bases). CDR3 size: 15 residues. Germline V gene lookup returns CDR1 MNHEY and CDR2 SMNVEV (reference sequence). V was shortened by 3 bases and J by 6 bases, with 14 bases between the two germline ends. CDR3 sequence (DNA): TGTGCCAGCAGTTTGGTCGATGGGGGCGATGAAAAACTGTTTTTT. It is translated as CASSLVDGGDEKLFF.

The J gene is TRBJ2-1, the V gene TRBV7-6; 12 bases align to TRBD2. This CDR3 comprises 15 residues. Trimming cost V 6 bases and J 8 bases; bases outside gene matches: 8. The germline V gene encodes CDR1 SGHVS and CDR2 FNYEAQ. The DNA of the CDR3 is TGTGCCAGCAGTTTAACTAGCGGGAGGCCCCATGAGCAGTTCTTC. Translated: CASSLTSGRPHEQFF.

Of note for this clonotype: Sequence at one end of the junction differs from germline and may be a read error. The chain joins TRBV20-1 to TRBJ2-1, with TRBD2 identical over 7 bases. This CDR3 comprises 15 residues. The germline gives CDR1 DFQATT, CDR2 SNEGSKA (reference sequence). The CDR3 protein is CSARVAGGSYNEQFF. CDR3 nucleotides: TGCAGTGCGAGAGTAGCGGGCGGTTCCTACAATGAGCAGTTCTTC.

This clonotype has just a few counts. J is TRBJ2-3 and V is TRBV12-3 or TRBV12-4; 9 bases fit TRBD2. The CDR3 contains 18 residues. J gave up 1 base and V 4 bases, and 12 bases lay outside the gene matches. CDR3 residues: CASSWAQREASGTDTQYF. CDR3 DNA sequence: TGTGCCAGCAGTTGGGCCCAGCGGGAGGCGTCTGGCACAGATACGCAGTATTTT.

This sequence joins TRBV7-2 and TRBJ2-1; no clear D. This CDR3 region has 15 residues. With 5 bases removed from V and 4 bases from J, the gap between germline ends came to 15 bases. The germline V gene has CDR1 SGHTA and CDR2 FQGNSA. The CDR3 spells CASSRAPTRYNEQFF. The CDR3 nucleotides read TGTGCCAGCAGCCGGGCCCCGACGCGATACAATGAGCAGTTCTTC.

This clonotype appeared many times. The chain is built from TRBV5-1 and TRBJ2-1; D not resolved. V lost 2 bases, J lost 6 bases, and 27 bases lay in between. This CDR3 comprises 19 residues. Germline CDR1 is SGHRS and CDR2 is YFSETQ. The CDR3 DNA sequence: TGCGCCAGCAGCTTCGTCACGGGCGTACCCACTTTGAAGCGCAATGAGCAGTTCTTC. Its protein is CASSFVTGVPTLKRNEQFF.

This clonotype came up many times. V usage is TRBV11-3 and J usage is TRBJ1-1; possibly TRBD1 for D (5 bases). Germline V CDR1 and CDR2: SGHNT, YENEEA. This CDR3 is 14 amino acids long. Trimming left V 5 bases short and J 3 bases short, with 13 bases between. The CDR3 DNA reads TGTGCCAGCAGCCCTGACAGCTCACACACTGAAGCTTTCTTT. This translates into CASSPDSSHTEAFF. The entire variable domain, with the rest obtained from reference TRBV11-3 and TRBJ1-1, is as follows: EAGVVQSPRYKIIEKKQPVAFWCNPISGHNTLYWYLQNLGQGPELLIRYENEEAVDDSQLPKDRFSAERLKGVDSTLKIQPAELGDSAVYLCASSPDSSHTEAFFGQGTRLTVV.

As for this clonotype: A much bigger clone sits one base away, suggesting this may be a read error. The V and J genes are TRBV20-1 and TRBJ2-5; 7 nucleotides match TRBD2. Trimming cost V 1 base and J 0 bases; bases outside gene matches: 8. Germline V lookup: CDR1 DFQATT, CDR2 SNEGSKA (reference sequence). The CDR3 spans 16 residues. CDR3 sequence reads: CSARGLADMYQETQYF. CDR3 nucleotide sequence: TGCAGTGCTAGAGGTCTAGCGGATATGTACCAAGAGACCCAGTACTTC.